A selection of T cell receptor beta chains follows, all from one sample in a study of blood T cells in healthy people across ages. Via MiXCR, TCRdb re-called the 5' RACE reads, giving one row per CDR3 protein. The sample holds 800,000 to 1,300,000 distinct CDR3 sequences, about 23% seen once. Separately, the same data were catalogued under a study of T cells of mothers and their children.

Sequencing used blood. The origin of the receptors is a girl aged 2-10 years in good health. Each CDR3 is given with its conserved first and last residue. Fields, in order: CDR3 length, V gene, clone size, D gene, J gene, CDR3 DNA, CDR3 protein. D genes are given only for firm matches. Size is stated for part of the rows, as once, few or many counts, or as a class when the clone is expanded.

>12|TRBV5-1|few|NA|TRBJ1-4
TGCGCCAGCAGCTTCGAAAATGAAAAACTGTTTTTT
CASSFENEKLFF
>16|TRBV28|NA|TRBD2|TRBJ2-3
TGTGCCAGCAGTTTTTTAGGCGGGAGGAACGGAGATACGCAGTATTTT
CASSFLGGRNGDTQYF
>13|TRBV24-1|NA|NA|TRBJ2-2
TGTGCCACCGGCTGGGGGCTCGGCGGGGAGCTGTTTTTT
CATGWGLGGELFF
>13|TRBV6-5|few|NA|TRBJ1-2
TGTGCCAGCAGTTACTCACAGCGCTATGGCTACACCTTC
CASSYSQRYGYTF
>13|TRBV6-1|few|TRBD1|TRBJ1-2
TGTGCCAGTTCGGACAGGAAGGGCTATGGCTACACCTTC
CASSDRKGYGYTF
>13|TRBV7-9|NA|NA|TRBJ1-1
TGTGCCAGCAGCCTACATGGGAACACTGAAGCTTTCTTT
CASSLHGNTEAFF
>16|TRBV7-2|few|TRBD2|TRBJ2-7
TGTGCCAGCAGCTTCTACAAACTAGCGGGGGATCACGAGCAGTACTTC
CASSFYKLAGDHEQYF
>17|TRBV20-1|NA|TRBD2|TRBJ2-1
TGCAGTGCTAGAGACTCGGGACTAGCCGGACATTACAATGAGCAGTTCTTC
CSARDSGLAGHYNEQFF
>13|TRBV6-5|few|NA|TRBJ2-5
TGTGCCAGCAGTAGGACACCGCCAGAGACCCAGTACTTC
CASSRTPPETQYF
>15|TRBV5-1|NA|NA|TRBJ2-5
TGCGCCAGCAGCTTCCTGGACCCCCAACAAGAGACCCAGTACTTC
CASSFLDPQQETQYF
>14|TRBV11-2|NA|NA|TRBJ1-1
TGTGCCAGCAGCTTATTTCGGGGAAATACTGAAGCTTTCTTT
CASSLFRGNTEAFF
>14|TRBV3-1|NA|NA|TRBJ1-2
TGTGCCAGCAGCCAAGAGCAGGGTGGATATGGCTACACCTTC
CASSQEQGGYGYTF
>15|TRBV5-1|NA|NA|TRBJ2-1
TGCGCCAGCAGCTTGGAGCGCGGGGTCGACAATGAGCAGTTCTTC
CASSLERGVDNEQFF
>13|TRBV7-3|few|TRBD1|TRBJ1-2
TGTGCCAGCAGCGTGGACAGGGACAATGGCTACACCTTC
CASSVDRDNGYTF
>12|TRBV12-3/TRBV12-4|NA|NA|TRBJ1-1
TGTGCCAGCAGACGGGGACTGGAAGCGGCTTTCTTT
CASRRGLEAAFF
>14|TRBV29-1|NA|TRBD1|TRBJ1-2
TGCAGCGTTGAGGAACAGGGGGCTAACTATGGCTACACCTTC
CSVEEQGANYGYTF
>12|TRBV29-1|few|NA|TRBJ2-7
TGCAGCGCGAGGACAGACGTGGGGGAGCAGTACTTC
CSARTDVGEQYF
>11|TRBV12-3/TRBV12-4|few|NA|TRBJ2-1
TGTGCCAGCAGGGATGGTATTGAGCAGTTCTTC
CASRDGIEQFF
>16|TRBV6-5|NA|NA|TRBJ2-5
TGTGCCAGCAGTTACTTGTCCGGCGGCTTATACAATGAGCAGCTCTTC
CASSYLSGGLYNEQLF
>14|TRBV7-8|NA|NA|TRBJ2-2
TGTGCCAGCACCGTAACAGGGTTCACCGGGGAGCTGTTTTTT
CASTVTGFTGELFF
>12|TRBV7-2|NA|NA|TRBJ1-2
TGTGCCAGCAGCTCGGTCCTGTGGGGCTACACCTTC
CASSSVLWGYTF
>13|TRBV5-5|NA|NA|TRBJ2-5
TGTGCCAGCAGCTTGGATGTCCCGGAGACCCAGTACTTC
CASSLDVPETQYF
>14|TRBV12-3/TRBV12-4|few|NA|TRBJ2-7
TGTGCCAGCAGTCAACAGGGTAGCCCCTACGAGCAGTACTTC
CASSQQGSPYEQYF
>13|TRBV15|few|NA|TRBJ2-1
TGTGCCACCAGCCCGGGCCCTAGCGTGTGGCAGTTCTTC
CATSPGPSVWQFF
>13|TRBV12-5|many|NA|TRBJ2-1
TGTGCTAGTGGTTTGTCACAGTACAATGAGCAGTTCTTC
CASGLSQYNEQFF